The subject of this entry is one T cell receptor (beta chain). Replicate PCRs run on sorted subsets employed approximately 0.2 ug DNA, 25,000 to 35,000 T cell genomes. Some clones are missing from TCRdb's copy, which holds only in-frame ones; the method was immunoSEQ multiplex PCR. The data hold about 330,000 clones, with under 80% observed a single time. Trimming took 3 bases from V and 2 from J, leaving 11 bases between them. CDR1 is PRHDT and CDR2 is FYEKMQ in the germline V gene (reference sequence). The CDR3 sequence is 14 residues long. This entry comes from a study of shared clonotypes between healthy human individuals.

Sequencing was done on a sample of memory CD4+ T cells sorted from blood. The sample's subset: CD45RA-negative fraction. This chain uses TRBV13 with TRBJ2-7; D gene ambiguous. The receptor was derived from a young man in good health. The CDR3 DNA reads TGTGCCAGCAGCTTCAATCCTCGACCCTACGAGCAGTACTTC. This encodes CASSFNPRPYEQYF.